The clone carrying this T cell receptor (beta chain) was recorded many times. What it recognizes is unknown. RNA transcripts yielded amplified TCR beta CDR3 regions. An initial RT-PCR round employing HTBI primers preceded a second-round multiplex PCR. TCRdb itself ran the multiplex PCR reads through MiXCR, one entry per CDR3 protein. The table shows hundreds of thousands of distinct CDR3 sequences, with roughly 39% occurring only once. Active ophthalmopathy (CAS at least 3, NOSPECS at least 4), lasting under 3 months. From fresh peripheral blood, 8 to 10 ml in volume, the PBMCs were obtained. The data were taken from a study of Graves' ophthalmopathy and Graves' hyperthyroidism. Study-wide results and caveats: A model built from 13 signatures distinguished ophthalmopathy from stable hyperthyroidism with roughly 85% sensitivity and approximately 80% specificity.

Sequencing was carried out using peripheral blood. The TCR comes from an adult man with Graves' ophthalmopathy.

CDR3 sequence (DNA): TGTGCCACCAGTCACTGGGCGGGAGAAAACACCGGGGAGCTGTTTTTT. Translation gives CATSHWAGENTGELFF. The chain is built from TRBV24-1 and TRBJ2-2; TRBD2 agrees at 7 bases. The junction had 8 bases not matched to a gene; V was cut back by 6 bases and J by 2 bases. Germline V gives CDR1 KGHDR, CDR2 SFDVKD. The length of the CDR3 is 16 residues.